These 29 T cell receptor beta chains came from one sample sequenced in a study of T cell responses to AZD1222 COVID-19 vaccine. Generated by immunoSEQ multiplex PCR, the TCRdb table keeps only in-frame clones and is missing some. This table has 120,000 to 150,000 clones, around 90% appearing once. The sample consisted of peripheral blood, taken 28 days after the second AZD1222 dose. These receptors all come from an adult who received the AZD1222 COVID-19 vaccine.

The chain links TRBV5-1 to TRBJ1-3; D is undetermined. The CDR3 length is 15 residues. V was trimmed by 4 bases and J by 0 bases, leaving 11 bases between them. Per germline, CDR1 SGHRS and CDR2 YFSETQ. CDR3 DNA sequence: TGCGCCAGCAGCCTATCAGATAGCTCTGGAAACACCATATATTTT. It encodes CASSLSDSSGNTIYF.

V is TRBV3-1 (or the pseudogene TRBV3-2) and J is TRBJ2-7; D is possibly TRBD1 or TRBD2 (5 bases each). V lost 4 bases to trimming and J lost 3 bases, with 10 bases between them. The CDR3 has 13 amino acids. Germline V lookup: CDR1 LGHDT, CDR2 YNNKEL (reference sequence). CDR3 bases: TGTGCCAGCAGCCCTCGTGGGGGCTACGAGCAGTACTTC. Translated: CASSPRGGYEQYF.

This clone was seen once. This rearrangement joins TRBV3-1 (or the pseudogene TRBV3-2) to TRBJ2-1; D is unclear. Trimming pared 2 bases from V and 0 bases from J, leaving 8 bases between. Germline-derived CDR1 and CDR2 are LGHDT and YNNKEL (reference sequence). The CDR3 sequence is 15 residues long. CDR3: CASSQRVSSYNEQFF. Here the CDR3 DNA reads TGTGCCAGCAGCCAACGGGTAAGCTCCTACAATGAGCAGTTCTTC.

This rearrangement joins TRBV6-5 to TRBJ2-3, with D perhaps TRBD2 (6 bases). Between the trimmed V and J ends, which lost 6 bases and 8 bases, there was a span of 18 bases. In germline, CDR1 is MNHEY, CDR2 SVGAGI. The CDR3 loop spans 14 amino acids. CDR3 nucleotide sequence: TGTGCCAGCAGGATACTACTACTAGCCGTTACGCAGTATTTT. This codes for CASRILLLAVTQYF.

The gene calls are TRBV5-5 and TRBJ2-7, with 9 bases fitting TRBD1. The trim removed 4 bases at V and 3 bases at J, leaving 5 bases unmatched. CDR3 length equals 14 residues. The germline gives CDR1 SGHKS, CDR2 YYEKEE (reference sequence). For the CDR3, the DNA is TGTGCCAGCAGCATCCGGACAGGGGTCTACGAGCAGTACTTC. This codes for CASSIRTGVYEQYF.

This clone was observed a single time. This chain's CDR3 is CASSQDPNTSNEQFF. The CDR3, as DNA: TGTGCCAGCAGCCAAGATCCCAATACGAGCAATGAGCAGTTCTTC. The genes are TRBV3-1 (or the pseudogene TRBV3-2) and TRBJ2-1, with D unclear. Germline lookup yields CDR1 LGHDT and CDR2 YNNKEL (reference sequence). The V gene lost 0 bases and the J gene lost 6 bases, with 12 bases spanning the gap. This CDR3 spans 15 amino acids.

This chain links TRBV5-1 with TRBJ1-3, with 11 bases identical to TRBD1. The CDR3 runs to 16 residues. V shed 4 bases and J 1 base; nucleotides not matched to a gene: 4. Germline CDR1 is SGHRS and CDR2 is YFSETQ. The CDR3 spells CASSRGQGESGNTIYF. CDR3 DNA: TGCGCCAGCAGCAGGGGACAGGGGGAGTCTGGAAACACCATATATTTT.

V usage is TRBV7-9 and J usage is TRBJ1-1; D is uncertain. The CDR3 spans 17 residues. The germline gives CDR1 SEHNR, CDR2 FQNEAQ (reference sequence). Trimming took 6 bases from V and 0 from J, leaving 20 bases between them. The CDR3 loop reads CASRPNLVGELNTEAFF. CDR3 coding DNA: TGTGCCAGCAGGCCAAATCTGGTCGGAGAGTTGAACACTGAAGCTTTCTTT.

This chain connects TRBV5-1 to TRBJ1-1; 12 bases align to TRBD1. CDR3 length equals 17 residues. V lost 4 bases to trimming and J lost 2 bases; unmatched junction nucleotides: 9. Germline values: CDR1 SGHRS, CDR2 YFSETQ. CDR3 protein: CASSVGQGARGNTEAFF. CDR3 DNA: TGCGCCAGCAGCGTGGGACAGGGGGCGCGGGGTAACACTGAAGCTTTCTTT.

The chain has TRBV3-1 (or the pseudogene TRBV3-2) and TRBJ1-6; no clear D gene. In germline, CDR1 is LGHDT, CDR2 YNNKEL (reference sequence). V lost 4 bases, J lost 9 bases, and 13 bases lay in between. This CDR3 is built from 14 residues. This CDR3 is CASSPRIMSSPLHF. CDR3 coding DNA: TGTGCCAGCAGCCCCAGAATAATGAGTTCACCCCTCCACTTT.

This chain connects TRBV24-1 to TRBJ2-2; 10 nucleotides line up with TRBD2. Germline loops: CDR1 KGHDR, CDR2 SFDVKD. The CDR3 covers 17 residues. The junction had 6 bases not matched to a gene; V was cut back by 4 bases and J by 2 bases. This chain's CDR3 is CATSDFGLAENTGELFF. CDR3 bases: TGTGCCACCAGTGACTTTGGACTAGCGGAAAACACCGGGGAGCTGTTTTTT.

V gene TRBV9 combines with J gene TRBJ1-3; D gene uncertain. V was clipped by 3 bases and J by 0 bases, with 7 bases between them. This CDR3 spans 14 amino acids. Germline CDR1 and CDR2: SGDLS and YYNGEE. CDR3 sequence (DNA): TGTGCCAGCAGCGCATATTACTCTGGAAACACCATATATTTT. Amino acids: CASSAYYSGNTIYF.

The chain couples TRBV2 to TRBJ2-7; D uncertain. Germline values: CDR1 SNHLY, CDR2 FYNNEI. V dropped 6 bases and J dropped 9 bases, with 21 bases sitting between them. The CDR3 sequence is 14 residues long. In DNA, the CDR3 is TGTGCCAGCAGCCGATTCATTATGGTGATAGGGCAGTACTTC. Translating gives CASSRFIMVIGQYF.

The chain links TRBV27 to TRBJ1-2, with D possibly TRBD1 on 6 matching bases. The CDR3 sequence is 14 residues long. CDR1 and CDR2 from the germline V gene are MNHEY and SMNVEV (reference sequence). The ends were cut back, 5 bases at V and 8 bases at J, with 18 bases in the middle. The CDR3 DNA follows: TGTGCCAGCAGTCCCACGGGGGCCCCTCGGGGCTACACCTTC. Translated: CASSPTGAPRGYTF.

This chain connects TRBV30 to TRBJ1-2; D not resolved. Germline CDR1 is GTSNPN and CDR2 is SVGIG (reference sequence). This CDR3 has 13 residues. Between the trimmed V and J ends, which lost 4 bases and 7 bases, there was a span of 16 bases. The CDR3 DNA sequence: TGTGCCTGGAATAGACTGGAGGTTGGTGGCTACACCTTC. This encodes CAWNRLEVGGYTF.

This chain links TRBV7-9 with TRBJ1-1, with 8 bases aligning to TRBD1. V dropped 3 bases and J dropped 1; count of bases not matched to a gene: 7. CDR3 length: 16 residues. In germline, CDR1 is SEHNR, CDR2 FQNEAQ (reference sequence). The CDR3 sequence is CASSFRGRGGNTEAFF. For the CDR3, the DNA is TGTGCCAGCAGCTTCAGGGGGCGAGGTGGGAACACTGAAGCTTTCTTT. The complete variable domain, with remaining parts taken from reference TRBV7-9 and TRBJ1-1, reads DTGVSQNPRHKITKRGQNVTFRCDPISEHNRLYWYRQTLGQGPEFLTYFQNEAQLEKSRLLSDRFSAERPKGSFSTLEIQRTEQGDSAMYLCASSFRGRGGNTEAFFGQGTRLTVV.

V usage is TRBV4-1 and J usage is TRBJ1-5; a possible D gene is TRBD1 (5 bases). Per the germline V gene, CDR1 is MGHRA and CDR2 is YSYEKL. There are 16 residues in the CDR3. Trimming stripped 4 bases from V and 6 bases from J, with 19 bases between. In DNA, the CDR3 is TGCGCCAGCAGCCCCGGGACTCCTGCCGGGGTTCAGCCCCAGCATTTT. This translates into CASSPGTPAGVQPQHF.

V usage is TRBV7-8 and J usage is TRBJ1-2, with 8 bases fitting TRBD1. The CDR3 is 14 residues long. Looked up from germline, CDR1 is SGHVS and CDR2 is FQNEAQ. Losses at the gene ends were 4 bases for V and 4 bases for J; bases not matched to a gene: 5. CDR3 nucleotides: TGTGCCAGCAGCTCTGGACAGGGCGGCTATGGCTACACCTTC. As protein: CASSSGQGGYGYTF.

The chain uses TRBV20-1 and TRBJ2-7; 10 bases are a match to TRBD2. V was pared by 3 bases and J by 6 bases, with 11 bases of the junction left unmatched. The germline CDR1 and CDR2 sequences are DFQATT and SNEGSKA (reference sequence). This CDR3 contains 15 residues. In DNA form, the CDR3 reads TGCAGTGCTAGTCGAACTAGCGGGACCTCGGGCGAGCAGTACTTC. This encodes CSASRTSGTSGEQYF.

This chain uses TRBV18 with TRBJ1-1, with 8 nucleotides matching TRBD1. Trimming removed 8 bases from V and 0 bases from J; junction bases left unmatched: 17. Germline loops: CDR1 KGHSH, CDR2 LQKENI. The CDR3 consists of 18 residues. The CDR3 DNA follows: TGTGCCAGCGTCCAACCCGGCCCCGGGACAGGACTGAACACTGAAGCTTTCTTT. Protein product: CASVQPGPGTGLNTEAFF.

This clone was seen ten or more times. The V and J genes are TRBV5-1 and TRBJ1-1; no reliable D call. From germline, CDR1 is SGHRS and CDR2 YFSETQ. There are 15 residues in the CDR3. Trimming pared 1 base from V and 0 bases from J, leaving 10 bases between. CDR3 amino acids: CASSLQVSLNTEAFF. The DNA of the CDR3 is TGCGCCAGCAGCTTGCAGGTCAGCTTGAACACTGAAGCTTTCTTT.

This chain connects TRBV5-4 to TRBJ2-1, with D unclear. The CDR3 covers 16 residues. Germline assignment: CDR1 SGHNT and CDR2 YYREEE (reference sequence). Trimming stripped 7 bases from V and 0 bases from J, with 17 bases between. The CDR3 sequence is CASGPFQQSSYNEQFF. CDR3 nucleotide sequence: TGTGCCAGCGGACCTTTTCAACAGAGCTCCTACAATGAGCAGTTCTTC.

The J gene is TRBJ2-7, the V gene TRBV6-9, with D unresolved. The CDR3 is 15 residues long. Germline CDR1 reads MNHGY; CDR2 reads SVAAGI. V gave up 5 bases and J gave up 7 bases, with 21 bases separating them. The CDR3 DNA follows: TGTGCCAGCAGTAACTTCGGGTCACTTATCGGGGAGCAGTACTTC. Amino acid sequence: CASSNFGSLIGEQYF.

The rearrangement uses TRBV5-1 and TRBJ1-1; D may be TRBD1 (5 bases). The CDR3 extends over 16 amino acids. V was clipped by 0 bases and J by 6 bases, with 18 bases between them. Germline assignment: CDR1 SGHRS and CDR2 YFSETQ. The CDR3 DNA sequence: TGCGCCAGCAGCTTGGTCGGGGGGACGGCTCTCGCTGAAGCTTTCTTT. Encoded protein: CASSLVGGTALAEAFF. The full variable domain, in which reference TRBV5-1 and TRBJ1-1 provide the parts outside the CDR3, is KAGVTQTPRYLIKTRGQQVTLSCSPISGHRSVSWYQQTPGQGLQFLFEYFSETQRNKGNFPGRFSGRQFSNSRSEMNVSTLELGDSALYLCASSLVGGTALAEAFFGQGTRLTVV.

V gene TRBV7-8 combines with J gene TRBJ1-1, with D possibly TRBD1 on 5 matching bases. Germline values: CDR1 SGHVS, CDR2 FQNEAQ. This CDR3 comprises 16 residues. V dropped 3 bases and J dropped 0 bases, with 14 bases sitting between them. The CDR3 protein is CASSLGTDQMNTEAFF. The CDR3 DNA sequence: TGTGCCAGCAGCTTGGGGACGGATCAAATGAACACTGAAGCTTTCTTT. Supplemented by reference TRBV7-8 and TRBJ1-1, the full variable domain reads GAGVSQSPRYKVAKRGQDVALRCDPISGHVSLFWYQQALGQGPEFLTYFQNEAQLDKSGLPSDRFFAERPEGSVSTLKIQRTQQEDSAVYLCASSLGTDQMNTEAFFGQGTRLTVV.

Turning to this clone: Germline and junction disagree at one end, which may indicate a read error. The chain has TRBV7-7 and TRBJ2-5; D may be TRBD1 (6 bases). Germline CDR1 and CDR2: SSHAT and FNYEAQ (reference sequence). The CDR3 length is 14 residues. CDR3: CASSLAGTSETQYF. CDR3 DNA: TGTGCTAGCAGCTTAGCAGGGACATCAGAGACCCAGTACTTC.

The sample holds a few counts of this clone. V and J are TRBV7-6 and TRBJ1-2; no firm D call. V was clipped by 5 bases and J by 7 bases, with 14 bases between them. Germline CDR1 reads SGHVS; CDR2 reads FNYEAQ. This CDR3 has 13 amino acids. CDR3 coding DNA: TGTGCCAGCAGCCCCACGCCGGTCGGTGGCTACACCTTC. Its translation: CASSPTPVGGYTF.

The gene calls are TRBV10-3 and TRBJ2-7; possibly TRBD2 for D (5 bases). CDR3 length: 14 residues. Trimming stripped 3 bases from V and 2 bases from J, with 11 bases between. Looked up from germline, CDR1 is ENHRY and CDR2 is SYGVKD. CDR3 sequence reads: CAISDGQTTYEQYF. The CDR3 DNA reads as TGTGCCATCAGTGATGGGCAGACTACCTACGAGCAGTACTTC.

The rearrangement uses TRBV18 and TRBJ2-1, with D possibly being TRBD1 (5 bases). CDR1 and CDR2 (germline): KGHSH, LQKENI. Between the trimmed V and J ends, which lost 8 bases and 4 bases, there was a span of 12 bases. CDR3 length equals 13 residues. This chain's CDR3 is CASRTQLYNEQFF. Written as DNA, the CDR3 is TGTGCCAGCCGGACACAACTTTACAATGAGCAGTTCTTC. The whole variable domain, filled in from reference TRBV18 and TRBJ2-1, reads NAGVMQNPRHLVRRRGQEARLRCSPMKGHSHVYWYRQLPEEGLKFMVYLQKENIIDESGMPKERFSAEFPKEGPSILRIQQVVRGDSAAYFCASRTQLYNEQFFGPGTRLTVL.